A single sample is the source of the 23 T cell receptor beta chains below, sequenced in a study of cytomegalovirus exposure and HLA in healthy donors. The primer mix had 60 Vbeta and 13 Jbeta primers. Method: immunoSEQ multiplex PCR; TCRdb's copy keeps in-frame clones and lacks some. Of about 41,000 clones listed, around 85% are singletons. Sample: PBMCs. These TCRs come from a man aged 45 to 65 in good health and CMV-seronegative.

The chain recombines TRBV30 with TRBJ2-4; a weak D match, TRBD2 (6 bases). V lost 4 bases to trimming and J lost 4 bases, with 20 bases between them. From germline, CDR1 is GTSNPN and CDR2 SVGIG (reference sequence). The CDR3 contains 16 residues. The CDR3 reads CAWTRTSGVEKNIQYF. In DNA, the CDR3 is TGTGCCTGGACCCGTACCTCGGGGGTAGAGAAAAACATTCAGTACTTC.

This chain connects TRBV6-4 to TRBJ2-1; the match to TRBD2 covers 14 bases. The J segment lost 8 bases and the V segment lost 5 bases, leaving 5 bases of the junction unmatched. Germline CDR1 is MRHNA and CDR2 is SNTAGT. This CDR3 is built from 15 residues. CDR3 sequence (DNA): TGTGCCAGCAGTACCGGGACTAGCGGGAGTTATGAGCAGTTCTTC. Translating it yields CASSTGTSGSYEQFF.

This sequence joins TRBV5-1 and TRBJ2-1; 10 positions agree with TRBD1. Germline CDR1 reads SGHRS; CDR2 reads YFSETQ. This CDR3 spans 15 amino acids. The V gene end was trimmed by 4 bases and the J gene end by 4 bases; junction bases not matched to a gene: 5. CDR3 loop: CASSLTGGAYNEQFF. CDR3 in DNA: TGCGCCAGCAGCCTGACAGGGGGCGCATACAATGAGCAGTTCTTC.

V usage is TRBV5-6 and J usage is TRBJ1-4; 7 nucleotides line up with TRBD1. V lost 3 bases, J lost 6 bases, and 5 bases stayed unmatched. The length of the CDR3 is 14 residues. Germline-derived CDR1 and CDR2 are SGHDT and YYEEEE. The CDR3 DNA follows: TGTGCCAGCAGCTACAGGGGATATGATGAAAAACTGTTTTTT. Protein: CASSYRGYDEKLFF.

The chain combines TRBV5-5 with TRBJ2-7, with D unclear. In germline, CDR1 is SGHKS, CDR2 YYEKEE (reference sequence). This CDR3 has 14 amino acids. Trimming removed 0 bases at V and 0 bases at J, with 7 bases between. CDR3 DNA: TGTGCCAGCAGCTTGGCTGGAGACTCCTACGAGCAGTACTTC. Translated, it gives CASSLAGDSYEQYF.

The chain uses TRBV7-9 and TRBJ2-2, with D maybe TRBD1 (6 bases). The CDR3 spans 16 residues. Germline loops: CDR1 SEHNR, CDR2 FQNEAQ (reference sequence). V was cut by 3 bases and J by 2 bases, with 13 bases left in between. The DNA for the CDR3 is TGTGCCAGCAGCTTTAAGCCGGGACACAACACCGGGGAGCTGTTTTTT. This codes for CASSFKPGHNTGELFF.

The chain carries TRBV21-1 and TRBJ1-2; the table's D call TRBD1 went unverified against the DNA. TRBV21-1 is described as a pseudogene. The CDR3 covers 16 residues. CDR3 nucleotide sequence: TGTGCCAGCAGCACTACGGCACTGGACAGCCACTATGGCTACACCTTC. This sequence encodes CASSTTALDSHYGYTF.

This sequence joins TRBV7-2 and TRBJ2-5; possibly TRBD2 for D (6 bases). Looked up from germline, CDR1 is SGHTA and CDR2 is FQGNSA. CDR3 length: 14 residues. V lost 0 bases and J lost 5, with 10 bases in between. Here the CDR3 DNA reads TGTGCCAGCAGCTTAGCCGGGAGCGGGGAGACCCAGTACTTC. It codes for CASSLAGSGETQYF.

The chain has TRBV7-2 and TRBJ1-4; D is possibly TRBD1 (5 bases). The CDR3 runs to 15 residues. The V end was cut by 2 bases, the J end by 8 bases, with 15 bases between. Germline V gives CDR1 SGHTA, CDR2 FQGNSA. The CDR3 coding sequence is TGTGCCAGCAGCTTACAGGGAGGGAGAGTGGAAAAACTGTTTTTT. Translation gives CASSLQGGRVEKLFF.

The V gene is TRBV23-1, the J gene TRBJ1-2; 7 bases fit TRBD1. Being an ORF, TRBV23-1 has a function that is uncertain. With V trimmed by 9 bases and J by 6 bases, 7 bases remained unmatched. The length of the CDR3 is 12 residues. CDR3 in amino acids: CASNRGQDGYTF. In DNA, the CDR3 is TGCGCCAGTAACAGGGGTCAGGATGGCTACACCTTC.

With regard to this clone: The same CDR3 also results from other DNA sequences found in this sample. The rearrangement uses TRBV9 and TRBJ2-7; TRBD2 aligns across 7 bases. This CDR3 comprises 14 residues. Per the germline V gene, CDR1 is SGDLS and CDR2 is YYNGEE. Germline trimming cut 0 bases from V and 2 bases from J; bases unmatched to any gene: 2. CDR3 amino acids: CASSVGGGTYEQYF. In DNA, the CDR3 is TGTGCCAGCAGCGTAGGCGGGGGAACCTACGAGCAGTACTTC.

This chain connects TRBV19 to TRBJ2-7, with 10 bases fitting TRBD1. This CDR3 spans 15 amino acids. V shed 7 bases, J shed 1 base, and the junction held 7 bases outside the gene matches. The germline gives CDR1 LNHDA, CDR2 SQIVND (reference sequence). CDR3 sequence: CASMPRDRGSYEQYF. CDR3 DNA: TGTGCCAGTATGCCCCGGGACAGGGGTTCCTACGAGCAGTACTTC.

The chain links TRBV7-3 to TRBJ1-5, with D uncertain. V dropped 5 bases and J dropped 3 bases, with 14 bases sitting between them. The germline gives CDR1 SGHTA, CDR2 FQGTGA. This CDR3 has 15 residues. CDR3 sequence: CASSPLWRYNQPQHF. The CDR3 DNA is TGTGCCAGCAGCCCCCTGTGGAGATACAATCAGCCCCAGCATTTT.

This chain links TRBV28 with TRBJ2-7; possible D gene TRBD1, 6 bases. The CDR3 contains 14 residues. Germline assignment: CDR1 MDHEN and CDR2 SYDVKM. V lost 7 bases, J lost 0 bases, and 13 bases lay in between. CDR3 nucleotides: TGTGCCAGCACGGGGCTAGGGGGCTCCTACGAGCAGTACTTC. Residues: CASTGLGGSYEQYF. The entire variable domain, with the rest obtained from reference TRBV28 and TRBJ2-7, is as follows: DVKVTQSSRYLVKRTGEKVFLECVQDMDHENMFWYRQDPGLGLRLIYFSYDVKMKEKGDIPEGYSVSREKKERFSLILESASTNQTSMYLCASTGLGGSYEQYFGPGTRLTVT.

V usage is TRBV7-9 and J usage is TRBJ2-3; TRBD2 matches 9 bases. The length of the CDR3 is 17 residues. V lost 5 bases, J lost 5 bases, and 14 bases stayed unmatched. CDR1 is SEHNR, CDR2 FQNEAQ, per germline (reference sequence). The CDR3 protein is CASSPRVGGGAKDTQYF. The CDR3 DNA is TGTGCCAGCAGCCCCCGGGTGGGCGGGGGGGCAAAAGATACGCAGTATTTT.

This clone was counted only a few times. J is TRBJ2-3 and V is TRBV4-2, with 16 positions matching TRBD2. Germline V gene data show CDR1 as LGHNA and CDR2 as YNFKEQ. The CDR3 extends over 19 amino acids. With 3 bases clipped from V and 4 bases from J, the junction kept 10 bases outside the gene matches. The DNA for the CDR3 is TGTGCCAGCAGCCAGGGAGGGACTAGCGGGAGGGCCCCCGCAGATACGCAGTATTTT. It yields the protein CASSQGGTSGRAPADTQYF.

About this clone itself: At one end the junction does not follow the germline gene, possibly because of a read error. At the DNA level, this CDR3 is encoded by other sequences in the same sample as well. The CDR3 sequence is CASSLVQGPNSPLHF. The CDR3 DNA reads as TGTGCCAGCAGCTTAGTCCAGGGCCCTAATTCCCCCCTCCACTTT. The V and J genes are TRBV7-2 and TRBJ1-6, with D maybe TRBD1 (5 bases). From germline, CDR1 is SGHTA and CDR2 FQGNSA. The CDR3 is made up of 15 amino acids.

The chain is built from TRBV5-6 and TRBJ2-7; a weak D match, TRBD2 (5 bases). CDR3 size: 17 residues. Germline V CDR1 and CDR2: SGHDT, YYEEEE. The V and J ends lost 2 bases and 6 bases respectively, with 24 bases between them. The CDR3 DNA sequence: TGTGCCAGCAGCTTTGGCGGGTGGATTAGGGCAAACCCCGAGCAGTACTTC. Translation gives CASSFGGWIRANPEQYF.

The chain combines TRBV9 with TRBJ2-3; 9 bases fit TRBD2. J was trimmed by 4 bases and V by 4 bases; bases with no gene match: 19. The CDR3 length is 19 residues. CDR1 and CDR2 (germline): SGDLS, YYNGEE. CDR3 loop: CASSTPRGGRAVSPDTQYF. The CDR3 DNA reads TGTGCCAGCAGCACCCCCCGGGGCGGGAGGGCCGTATCCCCAGATACGCAGTATTTT. Combining the CDR3 with reference TRBV9 and TRBJ2-3 gives the whole variable domain DSGVTQTPKHLITATGQRVTLRCSPRSGDLSVYWYQQSLDQGLQFLIQYYNGEERAKGNILERFSAQQFPDLHSELNLSSLELGDSALYFCASSTPRGGRAVSPDTQYFGPGTRLTVL.

V gene TRBV6-5 combines with J gene TRBJ1-2; D remains ambiguous. The CDR3 consists of 13 residues. The germline gives CDR1 MNHEY, CDR2 SVGAGI. With 6 bases removed from V and 3 bases from J, the gap between germline ends came to 11 bases. The CDR3: CASRPDTHYGYTF. The CDR3 nucleotides read TGTGCCAGCAGACCCGACACCCACTATGGCTACACCTTC.

The chain recombines TRBV10-3 with TRBJ2-7; D may be TRBD2 (6 bases). CDR3 length: 14 amino acids. The ends were cut back, 2 bases at V and 3 bases at J, with 11 bases in the middle. CDR1 and CDR2 (germline): ENHRY, SYGVKD. As DNA, the CDR3 is TGTGCCATCAGTGAGGGGGGGTGGGACTACGAGCAGTACTTC. Residues: CAISEGGWDYEQYF.

The table lists this clone with a count of one. This sequence joins TRBV10-3 and TRBJ1-1; possibly TRBD1 for D (5 bases). The CDR3 covers 15 residues. Between the trimmed V and J ends, which lost 6 bases and 4 bases, there was a span of 18 bases. Germline CDR1 reads ENHRY; CDR2 reads SYGVKD. The CDR3 sequence is CAIRSGGGGGTEAFF. DNA of the CDR3: TGTGCCATCAGGAGCGGCGGGGGAGGCGGCACTGAAGCTTTCTTT.

This clone was detected only a few times. This chain uses TRBV7-9 with TRBJ1-2; possible D gene TRBD1, 5 bases. Trimming pared 5 bases from V and 8 bases from J, leaving 24 bases between. Germline V gene data show CDR1 as SEHNR and CDR2 as FQNEAQ (reference sequence). The CDR3 has 16 residues. For the CDR3, the DNA is TGTGCCAGCAGCCCAACTACCGGGGGGATTAGCGCCGGCTACACCTTC. It yields the protein CASSPTTGGISAGYTF.